This T cell receptor (beta chain) was found in a study of radiation and T cells in renal cell carcinoma. Time point given: blood 4 weeks post-SBRT, at nephrectomy. Treatment: 15 Gy SBRT to primary tumor, nephrectomy 4 weeks later. Some clones are missing from TCRdb's copy, which holds only in-frame ones; the method was immunoSEQ multiplex PCR. Of around 100,000 clones in the sample, 80% to 90% were seen once. The sequenced sample was blood, obtained from a patient whose treatment included radiotherapy and nephrectomy. This receptor was obtained from a man in his sixties with renal cell carcinoma.

The CDR3 sequence is CASSPFREINEQFF. CDR3 coding DNA: TGTGCCAGCAGTCCCTTCCGGGAGATCAATGAGCAGTTCTTC. The V call is TRBV6-1, the J call TRBJ2-1, with D perhaps matching TRBD2 (6 bases). The germline gives CDR1 MNHNS, CDR2 SASEGT. The CDR3 has 14 amino acids. V lost 5 bases and J lost 6, with 14 bases in between.